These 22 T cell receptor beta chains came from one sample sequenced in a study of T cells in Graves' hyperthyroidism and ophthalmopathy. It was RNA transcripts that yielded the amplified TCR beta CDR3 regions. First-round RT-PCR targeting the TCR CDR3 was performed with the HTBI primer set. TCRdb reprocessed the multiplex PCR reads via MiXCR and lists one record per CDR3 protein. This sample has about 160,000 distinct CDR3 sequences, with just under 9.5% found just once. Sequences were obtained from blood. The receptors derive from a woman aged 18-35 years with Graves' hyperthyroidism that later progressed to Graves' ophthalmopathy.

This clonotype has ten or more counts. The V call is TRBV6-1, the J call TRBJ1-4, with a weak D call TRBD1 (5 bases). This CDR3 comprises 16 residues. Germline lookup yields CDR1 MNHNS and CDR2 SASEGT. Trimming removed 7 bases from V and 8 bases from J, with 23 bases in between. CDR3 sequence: CASKNRIAWPQEKLFF. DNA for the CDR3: TGTGCCAGCAAAAACAGGATCGCTTGGCCCCAAGAAAAACTGTTTTTT.

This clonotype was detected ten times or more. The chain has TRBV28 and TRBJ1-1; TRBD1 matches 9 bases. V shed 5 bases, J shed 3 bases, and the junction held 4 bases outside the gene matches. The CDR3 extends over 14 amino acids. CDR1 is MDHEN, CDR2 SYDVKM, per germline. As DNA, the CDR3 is TGTGCCAGCAGTCCGGGGACAGGGCACACTGAAGCTTTCTTT. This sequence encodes CASSPGTGHTEAFF.

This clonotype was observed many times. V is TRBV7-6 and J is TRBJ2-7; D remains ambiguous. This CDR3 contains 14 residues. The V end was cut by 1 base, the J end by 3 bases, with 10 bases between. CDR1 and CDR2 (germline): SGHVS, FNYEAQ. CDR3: CASSLEVSNYEQYF. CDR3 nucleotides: TGTGCCAGCAGCTTAGAGGTCAGCAACTACGAGCAGTACTTC.

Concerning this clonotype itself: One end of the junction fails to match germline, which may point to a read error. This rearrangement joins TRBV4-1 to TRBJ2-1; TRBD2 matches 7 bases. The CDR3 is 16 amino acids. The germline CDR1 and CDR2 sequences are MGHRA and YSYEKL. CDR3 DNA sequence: TGCGCCAGCAGCCAACCAAGATGGGGGGGGAAAGATGAGCAGCTCTTC. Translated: CASSQPRWGGKDEQLF.

The CDR3 region is CASKLGKGQGNTGELFF. CDR3 coding DNA: TGTGCCAGTAAATTGGGAAAGGGACAGGGGAACACCGGGGAGCTGTTTTTT. The chain couples TRBV19 to TRBJ2-2; 9 positions match TRBD1. The CDR3 is 17 residues long. With 7 bases clipped from V and 1 base from J, the junction kept 10 bases outside the gene matches. Looked up from germline, CDR1 is LNHDA and CDR2 is SQIVND (reference sequence).

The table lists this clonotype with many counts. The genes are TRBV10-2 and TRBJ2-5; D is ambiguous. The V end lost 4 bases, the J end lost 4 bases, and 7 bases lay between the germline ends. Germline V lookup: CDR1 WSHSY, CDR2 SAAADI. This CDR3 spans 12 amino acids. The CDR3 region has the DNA TGCGCCAGCAGTGTTCGGCGAGAGACCCAGTACTTC. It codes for CASSVRRETQYF.

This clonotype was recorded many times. The DNA for the CDR3 is TGCAGCGTTGAGTTTCTCGGACTAGATGCATATACGCAGTATTTT. Amino acids: CSVEFLGLDAYTQYF. The chain links TRBV29-1 to TRBJ2-3, with 7 bases aligning to TRBD2. The length of the CDR3 is 15 residues. CDR1 is SQVTM, CDR2 ANQGSEA, per germline. The J segment lost 7 bases and the V segment lost 3 bases, leaving 13 bases of the junction unmatched.

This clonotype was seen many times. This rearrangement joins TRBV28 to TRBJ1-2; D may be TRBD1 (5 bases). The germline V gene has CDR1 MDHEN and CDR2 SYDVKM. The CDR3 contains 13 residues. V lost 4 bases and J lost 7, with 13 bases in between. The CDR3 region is CASSYGRQGGYTF. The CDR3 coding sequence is TGTGCCAGCAGTTACGGGCGGCAGGGTGGCTACACCTTC.

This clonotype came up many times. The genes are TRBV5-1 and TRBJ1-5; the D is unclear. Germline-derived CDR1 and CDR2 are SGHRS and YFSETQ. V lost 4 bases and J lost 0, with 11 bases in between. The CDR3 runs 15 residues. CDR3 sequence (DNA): TGCGCCAGCAGCCCCGGGGTCTCTAGCAATCAGCCCCAGCATTTT. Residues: CASSPGVSSNQPQHF.

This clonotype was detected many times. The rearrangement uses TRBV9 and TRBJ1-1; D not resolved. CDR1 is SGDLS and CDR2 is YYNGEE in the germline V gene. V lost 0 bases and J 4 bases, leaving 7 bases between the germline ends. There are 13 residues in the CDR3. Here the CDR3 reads CASSVGHPTEAFF. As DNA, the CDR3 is TGTGCCAGCAGCGTAGGACACCCCACTGAAGCTTTCTTT. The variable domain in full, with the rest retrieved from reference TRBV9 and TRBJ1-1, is DSGVTQTPKHLITATGQRVTLRCSPRSGDLSVYWYQQSLDQGLQFLIQYYNGEERAKGNILERFSAQQFPDLHSELNLSSLELGDSALYFCASSVGHPTEAFFGQGTRLTVV.

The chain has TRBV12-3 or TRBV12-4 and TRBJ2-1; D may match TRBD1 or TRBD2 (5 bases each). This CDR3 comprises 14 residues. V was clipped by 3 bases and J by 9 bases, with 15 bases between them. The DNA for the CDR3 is TGTGCCAGCAGTTTGTTGGGACCCAAGAGTGAGCAGTTCTTC. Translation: CASSLLGPKSEQFF.

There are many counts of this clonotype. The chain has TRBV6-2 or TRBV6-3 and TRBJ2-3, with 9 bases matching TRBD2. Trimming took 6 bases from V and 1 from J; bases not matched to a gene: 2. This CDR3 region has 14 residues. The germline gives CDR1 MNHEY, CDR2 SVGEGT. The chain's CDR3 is CASRRTSGTDTQYF. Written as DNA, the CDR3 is TGTGCCAGCAGACGGACTAGCGGCACAGATACGCAGTATTTT.

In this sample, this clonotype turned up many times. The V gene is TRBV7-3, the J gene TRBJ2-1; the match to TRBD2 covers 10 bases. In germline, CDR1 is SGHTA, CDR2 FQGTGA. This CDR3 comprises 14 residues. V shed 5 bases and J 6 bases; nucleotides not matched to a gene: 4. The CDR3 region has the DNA TGTGCCAGCAGCCCCGGACTAGCGGTCAATGAGCAGTTCTTC. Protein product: CASSPGLAVNEQFF.

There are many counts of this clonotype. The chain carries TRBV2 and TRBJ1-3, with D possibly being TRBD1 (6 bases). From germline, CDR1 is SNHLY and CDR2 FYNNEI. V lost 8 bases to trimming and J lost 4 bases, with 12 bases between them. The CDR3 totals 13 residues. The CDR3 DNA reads TGTGCCAGCGGGTGGGGGCTCGGAAACACCATATATTTT. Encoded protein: CASGWGLGNTIYF.

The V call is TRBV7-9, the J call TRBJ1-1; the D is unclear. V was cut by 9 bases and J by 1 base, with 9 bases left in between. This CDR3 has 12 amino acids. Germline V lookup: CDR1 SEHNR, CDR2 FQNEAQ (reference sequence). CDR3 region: CASEIGNTEAFF. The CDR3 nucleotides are TGTGCCAGTGAGATTGGGAACACTGAAGCTTTCTTT. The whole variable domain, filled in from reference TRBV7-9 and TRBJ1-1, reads DTGVSQNPRHKITKRGQNVTFRCDPISEHNRLYWYRQTLGQGPEFLTYFQNEAQLEKSRLLSDRFSAERPKGSFSTLEIQRTEQGDSAMYLCASEIGNTEAFFGQGTRLTVV.

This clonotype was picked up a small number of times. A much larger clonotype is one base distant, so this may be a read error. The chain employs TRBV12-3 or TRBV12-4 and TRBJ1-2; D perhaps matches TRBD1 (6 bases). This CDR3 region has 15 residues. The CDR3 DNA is TGTGCCAGCAGCTCGCTGGGGGGCCCCTATTATGGCTACGCCTTC. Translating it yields CASSSLGGPYYGYAF.

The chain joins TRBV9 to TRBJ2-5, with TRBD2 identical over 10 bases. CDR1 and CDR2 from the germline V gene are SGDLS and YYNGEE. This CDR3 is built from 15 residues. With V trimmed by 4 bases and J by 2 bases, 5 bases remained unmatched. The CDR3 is CASSTGTSEQETQYF. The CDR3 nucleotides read TGTGCCAGCAGCACCGGGACTAGCGAACAAGAGACCCAGTACTTC.

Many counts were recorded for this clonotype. CDR3 loop: CSARDFGTGISSPLHF. For the CDR3, the DNA is TGCAGTGCTAGAGATTTCGGCACAGGGATTAGTTCACCCCTCCACTTT. J is TRBJ1-6 and V is TRBV20-1, with a tentative D call TRBD1 (6 bases). This CDR3 has 16 amino acids. Germline V lookup: CDR1 DFQATT, CDR2 SNEGSKA (reference sequence). Trimming took 0 bases from V and 9 from J, leaving 18 bases between them.

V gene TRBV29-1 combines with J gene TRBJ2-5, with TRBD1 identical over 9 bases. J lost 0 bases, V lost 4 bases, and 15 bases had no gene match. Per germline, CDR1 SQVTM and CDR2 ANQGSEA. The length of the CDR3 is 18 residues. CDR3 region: CSVGGQGGGGLHQETQYF. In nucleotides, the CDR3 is TGCAGCGTTGGGGGACAGGGAGGTGGAGGCCTCCACCAAGAGACCCAGTACTTC.

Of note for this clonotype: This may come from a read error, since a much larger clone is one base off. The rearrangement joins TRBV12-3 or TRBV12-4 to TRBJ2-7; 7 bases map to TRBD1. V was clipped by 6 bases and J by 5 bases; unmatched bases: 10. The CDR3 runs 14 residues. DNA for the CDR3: TGTGCCAGCAGCCTCGTACAGGGGATCCACGAGCAGTACTTC. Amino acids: CASSLVQGIHEQYF.

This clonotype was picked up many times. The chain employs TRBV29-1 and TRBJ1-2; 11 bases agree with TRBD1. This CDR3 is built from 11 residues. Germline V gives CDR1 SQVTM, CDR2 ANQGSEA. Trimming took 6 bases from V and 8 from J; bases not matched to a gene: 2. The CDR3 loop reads CSVRTGGGYTF. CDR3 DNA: TGCAGCGTCCGGACAGGGGGCGGCTACACCTTC.

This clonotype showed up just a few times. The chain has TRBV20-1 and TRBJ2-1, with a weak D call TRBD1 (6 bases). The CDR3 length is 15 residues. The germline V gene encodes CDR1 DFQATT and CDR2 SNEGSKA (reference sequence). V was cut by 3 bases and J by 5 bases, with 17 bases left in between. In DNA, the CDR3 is TGCAGTGCTAGTGGGGGCCCAGGGGTCGACAATGAGCAGTTCTTC. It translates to CSASGGPGVDNEQFF.